This TCR beta chain originates from a study of spatial heterogeneity in lung cancer. Study-wide background: More beta-chain than alpha-chain sequences were consistently detected.

This CDR3 has 11 residues. Details on this clonotype: The library was built for alpha chains, so this beta chain is an off-target read and its size means little.

TCR cDNA molecules each carried a unique molecular identifier. From the 5' RACE reads, TCRdb called clonotypes with MiXCR, one entry per CDR3 protein. This sample carries more than 550 distinct CDR3 sequences, roughly 29% of them seen once, and the ten largest clones take roughly 27%. Time point of the sample: sample taken at primary tumor resection. The sequenced material consisted of unsorted whole RNA from tumor, nontumor lung or frozen PBMC. J is TRBJ2-2 and V is TRBV21-1; TRBD1, the table's D call, lacks a check against the DNA. TRBV21-1 is annotated as a pseudogene. The origin of this receptor is a male donor with early-stage non-small cell lung cancer. The specimen comprised normal lung tissue next to the tumor, sampled at surgery. The DNA for the CDR3 is TGTGCCAGCACCCCTCCCGGGGAGCTGTTTTTT. It is translated as CASTPPGELFF.